Below, 10 T cell receptor beta chains from the same sample are listed, as sequenced in a study of beta chain features in type 1 diabetes. Study conclusions and caveats: Shortening that was moderate but significant affected the TCRB CDR3s of Type 1 diabetes patients in all four CD4+ subsets.

Sequencing targeted expressed TCRB transcripts, as all isolated RNA had been reverse transcribed. Libraries were prepared by immunoSEQ multiplex PCR; TCRdb keeps only in-frame clonotypes and omits some of them. This sample has some 350,000 clones, with roughly 14% found just once. These TCRs' antigens remain unknown. Sample: naive CD4+ T cells from blood. The receptors originated from a woman between 18 and 30 years old with type 1 diabetes.

The V and J genes are TRBV4-1 and TRBJ2-3; TRBD2 matches 14 bases. The CDR3 sequence is 16 residues long. The ends lost 4 bases at V and 6 bases at J; junction bases unmatched: 6. Germline-derived CDR1 and CDR2 are MGHRA and YSYEKL. This CDR3 is CASSPRLAGGWDTQYF. The CDR3 DNA is TGCGCCAGCAGCCCAAGACTAGCGGGAGGGTGGGATACGCAGTATTTT.

The gene calls are TRBV11-2 and TRBJ1-3; no clear D. This CDR3 has 17 residues. Germline-derived CDR1 and CDR2 are SGHAT and FQNNGV. V was shortened by 0 bases and J by 1 base, with 13 bases between the two germline ends. The CDR3: CASSLDNSRRSGNTIYF. CDR3 nucleotide sequence: TGTGCCAGCAGCTTAGACAACTCAAGGAGGTCTGGAAACACCATATATTTT.

There are a few counts of this clone. Other DNA sequences in the same sample also yield this CDR3. The gene calls are TRBV7-2 and TRBJ2-3, with a weak D call TRBD1 (6 bases). The germline gives CDR1 SGHTA, CDR2 FQGNSA. V was pared by 0 bases and J by 1 base, with 11 bases between. The CDR3 extends over 16 amino acids. CDR3 nucleotide sequence: TGTGCCAGCAGCTTAGCGTTGGCAGGGGGCACAGATACGCAGTATTTT. Amino acid sequence: CASSLALAGGTDTQYF. The full variable domain, in which reference TRBV7-2 and TRBJ2-3 provide the parts outside the CDR3, is GAGVSQSPSNKVTEKGKDVELRCDPISGHTALYWYRQSLGQGLEFLIYFQGNSAPDKSGLPSDRFSAERTGGSVSTLTIQRTQQEDSAVYLCASSLALAGGTDTQYFGPGTRLTVL.

The rearrangement links TRBV5-1 to TRBJ1-1; perhaps TRBD1 as D (5 bases). Looked up from germline, CDR1 is SGHRS and CDR2 is YFSETQ. Trimming removed 0 bases at V and 0 bases at J, with 9 bases between. The CDR3 has 15 amino acids. The DNA for the CDR3 is TGCGCCAGCAGCTTGGCCGGACATCTGAACACTGAAGCTTTCTTT. Residues: CASSLAGHLNTEAFF.

This clone was detected once. V usage is TRBV19 and J usage is TRBJ2-5, with 7 bases lining up with TRBD1. Germline values: CDR1 LNHDA, CDR2 SQIVND (reference sequence). The CDR3 has 17 amino acids. J lost 2 bases, V lost 5 bases, and 14 bases had no gene match. CDR3 nucleotides: TGTGCCAGTAGTCAAAACACCCCCGGACAGGCGCAAGAGACCCAGTACTTC. It encodes CASSQNTPGQAQETQYF.

In its sample, this clone was seen a few times. The chain carries TRBV7-2 and TRBJ2-7, with D unresolved. Deletions cut 7 bases from V and 3 bases from J, with 10 bases between. The CDR3 length is 12 residues. Germline CDR1 and CDR2: SGHTA and FQGNSA. Written as DNA, the CDR3 is TGTGCCAGCAAGGATCTAGGCTACGAGCAGTACTTC. It translates to CASKDLGYEQYF.

This sequence joins TRBV29-1 and TRBJ2-3; 10 bases map to TRBD2. V was pared by 6 bases and J by 8 bases, with 11 bases of the junction left unmatched. CDR3 length: 14 residues. Germline CDR1 reads SQVTM; CDR2 reads ANQGSEA. In DNA, the CDR3 is TGCAGCGTCCTGCTAGCGGGGGCCCAGGGTACGCAGTATTTT. It specifies CSVLLAGAQGTQYF.

V and J are TRBV28 and TRBJ2-7; tentative D call: TRBD1 (6 bases). The CDR3 has 13 amino acids. Trimming cost V 11 bases and J 3 bases, with 17 bases left between them. Germline lookup yields CDR1 MDHEN and CDR2 SYDVKM. The CDR3 bases are TGTGCCCTGCCCCGCAGGGGATTCTACGAGCAGTACGTC. Translation gives CALPRRGFYEQYV.

Only a few counts were recorded for this clone. The chain combines TRBV7-3 with TRBJ1-1, with 8 bases fitting TRBD1. The CDR3 has 14 amino acids. The germline gives CDR1 SGHTA, CDR2 FQGTGA. The trim removed 5 bases at V and 3 bases at J, leaving 5 bases unmatched. The chain's CDR3 is CASSDTGGDTEAFF. CDR3 nucleotides: TGTGCCAGCAGCGATACAGGGGGAGACACTGAAGCTTTCTTT.

The chain employs TRBV7-9 and TRBJ2-3; a weak D match, TRBD2 (6 bases). The CDR3 extends over 16 amino acids. Germline V CDR1 and CDR2: SEHNR, FQNEAQ (reference sequence). V gave up 4 bases and J gave up 2 bases, with 16 bases separating them. Written as DNA, the CDR3 is TGTGCCAGCAGCTCCCTGGAGGGAGGCCTCACAGATACGCAGTATTTT. It specifies CASSSLEGGLTDTQYF.